Following are 9 T cell receptor beta chains from one sample sequenced in a study of blood T cell repertoires in COVID-19. Assay used: immunoSEQ multiplex PCR; TCRdb lists only in-frame clones, some missing. The repertoire consists of a few hundred thousand clones, with more than 70% occurring once and the leading ten covering 3.1%. Sequencing input: peripheral blood. The receptors shown here come from a woman younger than 30 with acute or convalescent COVID-19.

This chain joins TRBV7-9 and TRBJ1-6; TRBD1 matches at 9 bases. Germline CDR1 reads SEHNR; CDR2 reads FQNEAQ (reference sequence). The CDR3 runs to 15 residues. V lost 5 bases to trimming and J lost 1 base; unmatched junction nucleotides: 0. The CDR3 reads CASSDRGSYNSPLHF. Here the CDR3 DNA reads TGTGCCAGCAGCGACAGGGGGTCCTATAATTCACCCCTCCACTTT.

V and J are TRBV6-1 and TRBJ2-7, with unresolved D. The germline gives CDR1 MNHNS, CDR2 SASEGT. Deletions cut 0 bases from V and 3 bases from J, with 12 bases between. The CDR3 sequence is 15 residues long. DNA for the CDR3: TGTGCCAGCAGTGAAGCTCTTAGTATCGTCTACGAGCAGTACTTC. This codes for CASSEALSIVYEQYF.

The chain recombines TRBV3-1 (or the pseudogene TRBV3-2) with TRBJ1-6; D is perhaps TRBD1 (6 bases). The CDR3 has 18 residues. V lost 3 bases, J lost 2 bases, and 17 bases lay in between. CDR1 LGHDT and CDR2 YNNKEL come from the germline V gene (reference sequence). The CDR3 region is CASSQPGHRGPYNSPLHF. CDR3 DNA sequence: TGTGCCAGCAGCCAGCCGGGACACCGAGGGCCCTATAATTCACCCCTCCACTTT.

The V and J genes are TRBV10-1 and TRBJ2-2; 7 bases are a match to TRBD1. With 6 bases clipped from V and 0 bases from J, the junction kept 4 bases outside the gene matches. Germline loops: CDR1 WNHNN, CDR2 SYGVQD (reference sequence). The CDR3 covers 15 residues. CDR3: CASSGDSSNTGELFF. As DNA, the CDR3 is TGCGCCAGCAGCGGGGACAGTTCGAACACCGGGGAGCTGTTTTTT.

The gene calls are TRBV4-1 and TRBJ2-3; 8 nucleotides align to TRBD2. V was pared by 2 bases and J by 2 bases, with 9 bases of the junction left unmatched. The CDR3 spans 17 residues. Looked up from germline, CDR1 is MGHRA and CDR2 is YSYEKL. As DNA, the CDR3 is TGCGCCAGCAGCCAAACCCGGCGGGAGGCCCTCACAGATACGCAGTATTTT. It yields the protein CASSQTRREALTDTQYF.

The genes are TRBV13 and TRBJ2-7; 8 bases agree with TRBD1. V was clipped by 2 bases and J by 5 bases; unmatched bases: 5. This CDR3 is 14 amino acids long. Germline lookup yields CDR1 PRHDT and CDR2 FYEKMQ (reference sequence). The DNA for the CDR3 is TGTGCCAGCAGCTTACAGGGGGCGTGGAACGAGCAGTACTTC. Translating gives CASSLQGAWNEQYF.

In this sample, this clone turned up a few times. The rearrangement links TRBV15 to TRBJ1-2; 10 bases map to TRBD1. Losses at the gene ends were 0 bases for V and 10 bases for J; bases not matched to a gene: 20. The CDR3 length is 19 residues. The germline CDR1 and CDR2 sequences are LNHNV and YYDKDF (reference sequence). CDR3 nucleotides: TGTGCCACCAGCAGAGATTTGGGACGACTGCCGGGACAGGGGATGACCTACACCTTC. As protein: CATSRDLGRLPGQGMTYTF. The full variable domain, completed using reference TRBV15 and TRBJ1-2, is DAMVIQNPRYQVTQFGKPVTLSCSQTLNHNVMYWYQQKSSQAPKLLFHYYDKDFNNEADTPDNFQSRRPNTSFCFLDIRSPGLGDTAMYLCATSRDLGRLPGQGMTYTFGSGTRLTVV.

This clone appeared a few times. V and J are TRBV7-2 and TRBJ2-1, with TRBD2 matching 9 bases. Germline lookup yields CDR1 SGHTA and CDR2 FQGNSA. The CDR3 has 15 amino acids. J gave up 7 bases and V 8 bases, and 12 bases lay outside the gene matches. CDR3 protein: CASLEGTSRGNEQFF. CDR3 sequence (DNA): TGTGCCAGCCTCGAAGGGACTAGCAGAGGGAATGAGCAGTTCTTC.

This clone was detected only a few times. V and J are TRBV21-1 and TRBJ1-5. TRBV21-1 is deemed a pseudogene. The CDR3 covers 16 residues. CDR3 sequence: CASSEETDNSNQPQHF. The CDR3 DNA is TGTGCCAGCAGCGAGGAGACGGATAATAGCAATCAGCCCCAGCATTTT.